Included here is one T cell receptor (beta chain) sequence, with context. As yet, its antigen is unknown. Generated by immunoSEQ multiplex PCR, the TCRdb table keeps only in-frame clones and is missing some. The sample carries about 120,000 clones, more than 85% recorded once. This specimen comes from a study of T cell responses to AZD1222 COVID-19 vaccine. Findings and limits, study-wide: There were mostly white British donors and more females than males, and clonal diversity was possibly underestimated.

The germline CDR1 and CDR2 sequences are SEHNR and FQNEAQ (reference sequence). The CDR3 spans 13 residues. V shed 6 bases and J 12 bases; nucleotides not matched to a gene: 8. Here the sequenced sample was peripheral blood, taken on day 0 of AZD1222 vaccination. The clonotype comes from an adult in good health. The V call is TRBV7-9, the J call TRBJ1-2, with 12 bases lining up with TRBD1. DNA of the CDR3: TGTGCCAGCAGAAAGAGGGACAGGGGGCCTGACACCTTC. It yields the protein CASRKRDRGPDTF.